The clone carrying this T cell receptor (beta chain) has ten or more counts. Via MiXCR, TCRdb re-called the 5' RACE reads, giving one row per CDR3 protein. The profile covers about 690,000 distinct CDR3 sequences, with 5.5% to 6.5% appearing a single time and around 1.7% taken by the ten largest. This entry belongs to a study of identical twins. Germline V gene sequence: CDR1 SGHAT, CDR2 FQNNGV. J lost 2 bases, V lost 4 bases, and 13 bases had no gene match. This CDR3 contains 17 residues. The TCR was taken from a man aged 18 to 29 in good health. Sequenced input: naive T cells sorted from blood. The genes are TRBV11-2 and TRBJ2-7, with 8 positions matching TRBD1. DNA of the CDR3: TGTGCCAGCAGCTCCCGGACAGGGCGAGTAAGCCCCTACGAGCAGTACTTC. Translated: CASSSRTGRVSPYEQYF.